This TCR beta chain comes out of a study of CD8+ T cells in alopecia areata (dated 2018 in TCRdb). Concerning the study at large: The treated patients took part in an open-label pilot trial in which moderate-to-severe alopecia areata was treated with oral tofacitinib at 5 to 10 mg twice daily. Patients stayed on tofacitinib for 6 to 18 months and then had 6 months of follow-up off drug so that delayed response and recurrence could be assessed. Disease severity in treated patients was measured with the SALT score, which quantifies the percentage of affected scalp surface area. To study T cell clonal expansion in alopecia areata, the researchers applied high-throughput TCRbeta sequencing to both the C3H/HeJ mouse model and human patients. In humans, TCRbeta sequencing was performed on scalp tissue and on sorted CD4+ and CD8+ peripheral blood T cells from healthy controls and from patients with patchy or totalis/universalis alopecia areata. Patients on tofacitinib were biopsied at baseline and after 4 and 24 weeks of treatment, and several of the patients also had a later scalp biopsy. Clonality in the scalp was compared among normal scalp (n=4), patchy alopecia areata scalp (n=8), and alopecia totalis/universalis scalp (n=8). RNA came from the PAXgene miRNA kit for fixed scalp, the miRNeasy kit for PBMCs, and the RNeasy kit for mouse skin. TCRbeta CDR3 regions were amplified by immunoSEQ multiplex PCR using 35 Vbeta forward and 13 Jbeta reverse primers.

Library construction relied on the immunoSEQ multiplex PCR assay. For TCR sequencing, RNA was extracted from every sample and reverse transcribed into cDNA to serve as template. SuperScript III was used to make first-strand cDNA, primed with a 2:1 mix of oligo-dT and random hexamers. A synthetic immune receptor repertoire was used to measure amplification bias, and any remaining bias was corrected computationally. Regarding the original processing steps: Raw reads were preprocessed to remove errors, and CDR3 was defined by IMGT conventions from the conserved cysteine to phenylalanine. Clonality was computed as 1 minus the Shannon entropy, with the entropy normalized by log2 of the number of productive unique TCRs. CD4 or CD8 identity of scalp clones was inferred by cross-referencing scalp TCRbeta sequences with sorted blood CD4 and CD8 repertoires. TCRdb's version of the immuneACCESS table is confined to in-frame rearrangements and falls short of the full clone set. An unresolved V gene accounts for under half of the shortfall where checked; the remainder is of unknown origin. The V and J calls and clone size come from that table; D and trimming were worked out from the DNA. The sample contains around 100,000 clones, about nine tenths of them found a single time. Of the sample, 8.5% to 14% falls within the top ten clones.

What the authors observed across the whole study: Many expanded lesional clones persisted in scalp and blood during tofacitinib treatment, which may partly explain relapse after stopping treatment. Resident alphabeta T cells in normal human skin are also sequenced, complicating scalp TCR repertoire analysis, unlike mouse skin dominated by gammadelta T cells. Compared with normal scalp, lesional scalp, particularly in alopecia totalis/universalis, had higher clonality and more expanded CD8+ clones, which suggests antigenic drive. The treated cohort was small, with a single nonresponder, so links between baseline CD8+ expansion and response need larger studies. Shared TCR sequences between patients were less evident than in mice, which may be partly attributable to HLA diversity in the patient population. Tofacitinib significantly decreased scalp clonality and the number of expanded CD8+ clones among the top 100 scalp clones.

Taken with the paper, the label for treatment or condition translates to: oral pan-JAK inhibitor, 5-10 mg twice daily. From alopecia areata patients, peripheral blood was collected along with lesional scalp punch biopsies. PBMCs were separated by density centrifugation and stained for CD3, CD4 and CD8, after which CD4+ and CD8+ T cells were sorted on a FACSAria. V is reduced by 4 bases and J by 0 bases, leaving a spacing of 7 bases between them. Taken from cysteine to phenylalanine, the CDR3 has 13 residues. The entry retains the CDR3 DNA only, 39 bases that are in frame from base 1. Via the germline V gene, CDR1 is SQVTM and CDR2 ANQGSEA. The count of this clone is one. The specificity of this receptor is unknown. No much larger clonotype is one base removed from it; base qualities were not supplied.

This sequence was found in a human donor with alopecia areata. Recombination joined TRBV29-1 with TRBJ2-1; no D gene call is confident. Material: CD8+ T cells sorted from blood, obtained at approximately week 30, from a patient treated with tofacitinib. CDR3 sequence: CSVVEVSYNEQFF. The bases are TGCAGCGTTGTTGAGGTCTCCTACAATGAGCAGTTCTTC.